A selection of T cell receptor beta chains follows, all from one sample in a study of T cell responses to AZD1222 COVID-19 vaccine. The assay was immunoSEQ multiplex PCR, and TCRdb's table has in-frame clones only and misses some. This sample has roughly 60,000 clones, with around three quarters found just once. Sequencing used peripheral blood, obtained 28 days after the second AZD1222 dose. The source of these receptors is an adult who received the AZD1222 COVID-19 vaccine. The CDR3 runs from the conserved cysteine through the conserved F or W. The D gene is left open where the match is weak. Only part of the rows carry a size: once, few, many, or a class if the clone is expanded.

clone_size	j_call	v_call	d_call	cdr3_nt	cdr3_aa
NA	TRBJ2-5	TRBV19	TRBD2	TGTGCCAGTAGTAAACAACTAGGGACTAGCGGGGAAGAGACCCAGTACTTC	CASSKQLGTSGEETQYF
NA	TRBJ1-5	TRBV6-2/TRBV6-3	NA	TGTGCCAGCAGTTACAACTCTATTCGCGGAGTGGATCAGCCCCAGCATTTT	CASSYNSIRGVDQPQHF
NA	TRBJ2-1	TRBV5-6	NA	TGTGCCAGCAGCTTCGGTATAGGACAGATCTACAATGAGCAGTTCTTC	CASSFGIGQIYNEQFF
NA	TRBJ2-3	TRBV2	TRBD2	TGTGCCAGCAGAGTCGGACTAGCGGGGGGCAGCACAGATACGCAGTATTTT	CASRVGLAGGSTDTQYF
NA	TRBJ2-1	TRBV6-5	TRBD2	TGTGCCAGCAGTTACTCCAGGAGCGGGGGGGCGTATGAGCAGTTCTTC	CASSYSRSGGAYEQFF
NA	TRBJ2-5	TRBV18	NA	TGTGCCAGCTCACCGGACAGCCGAGGCCAAGAGACCCAGTACTTC	CASSPDSRGQETQYF
NA	TRBJ1-2	TRBV5-1	NA	TGCGCCAGCAGCGCGGGGACAAGGCTCTATGGCTACACCTTC	CASSAGTRLYGYTF
once	TRBJ1-6	TRBV5-1	NA	TGCGCCAGCAGCACGGACAGTTCTTCAAATTCACCCCTCCACTTT	CASSTDSSSNSPLHF
NA	TRBJ2-7	TRBV5-1	TRBD2	TGCGCCAGCAGCTTGGATAGCGGGGGATACGAGCAGTACTTC	CASSLDSGGYEQYF
NA	TRBJ1-2	TRBV5-8	NA	TGTGCCAGCAGCTGGGCTCAAGGCGGATTGATGGGCTACACCTTC	CASSWAQGGLMGYTF